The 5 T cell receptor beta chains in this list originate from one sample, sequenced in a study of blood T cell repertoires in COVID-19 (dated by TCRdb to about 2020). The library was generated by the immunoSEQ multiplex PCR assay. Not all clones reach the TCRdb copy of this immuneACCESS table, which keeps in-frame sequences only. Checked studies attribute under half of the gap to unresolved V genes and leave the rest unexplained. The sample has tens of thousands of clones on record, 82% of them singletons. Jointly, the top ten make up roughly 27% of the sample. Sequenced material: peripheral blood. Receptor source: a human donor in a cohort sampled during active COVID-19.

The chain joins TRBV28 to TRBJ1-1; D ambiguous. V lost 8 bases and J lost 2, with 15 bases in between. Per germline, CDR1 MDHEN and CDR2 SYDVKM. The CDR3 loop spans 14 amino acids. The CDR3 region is CASFPTEINTEAFF. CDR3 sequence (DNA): TGTGCCAGCTTTCCTACGGAGATCAACACTGAAGCTTTCTTT.

The CDR3 spells CASSATGEQYF. CDR3 nucleotides: TGTGCCAGCAGTGCGACTGGTGAGCAGTACTTC. This chain links TRBV25-1 with TRBJ2-7; D remains unclear. V dropped 4 bases and J dropped 7 bases, with 8 bases sitting between them. This CDR3 has 11 amino acids. The V gene's germline CDR1 is MGHDK and CDR2 SYGVNS.

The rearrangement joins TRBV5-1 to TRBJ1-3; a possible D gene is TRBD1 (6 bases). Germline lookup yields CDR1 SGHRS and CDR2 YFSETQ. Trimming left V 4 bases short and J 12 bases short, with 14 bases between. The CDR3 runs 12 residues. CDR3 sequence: CASSPRQEDIYF. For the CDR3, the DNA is TGCGCCAGCAGCCCCAGACAGGAGGACATATATTTT.

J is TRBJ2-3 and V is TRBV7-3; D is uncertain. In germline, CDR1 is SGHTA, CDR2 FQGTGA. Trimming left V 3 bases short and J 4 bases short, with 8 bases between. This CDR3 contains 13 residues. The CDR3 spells CASSFHNADTQYF. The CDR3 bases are TGTGCCAGCAGCTTCCACAATGCAGATACGCAGTATTTT.

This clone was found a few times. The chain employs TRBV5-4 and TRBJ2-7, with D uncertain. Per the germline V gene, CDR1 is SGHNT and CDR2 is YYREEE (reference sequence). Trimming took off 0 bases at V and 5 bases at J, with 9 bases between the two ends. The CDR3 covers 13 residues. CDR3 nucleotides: TGTGCCAGCAGCTTGGACAGTTGGGACGAGCAGTACTTC. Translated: CASSLDSWDEQYF.